This TCR beta chain originates from a study of regulatory T cells in long-lasting Graves disease. General study findings and limits: Persistent patients shared more public clonotypes (2,741) than newly diagnosed patients (about 1,000).

A note on this clonotype: Antigen specificity is unknown.

Arm-PCR of CDR3 regions with iRepertoire HTBI primers generated TCR beta libraries. One entry per CDR3 protein results from TCRdb running MiXCR on the multiplex PCR reads. This table holds a few hundred thousand distinct CDR3 sequences, roughly 15% found once. As for time point: newly diagnosed GD, antithyroid drugs for less than 3 months. The TCR library was made from RNA that had been extracted from PBMCs in TRIzol. Graves' disease diagnosis followed American Thyroid Association guidelines. Germline values: CDR1 LNHDA, CDR2 SQIVND (reference sequence). This CDR3 comprises 14 residues. Trimming cost V 6 bases and J 2 bases; bases outside gene matches: 3. This sample was also put to use in a study of T cells in Graves' hyperthyroidism and ophthalmopathy. That paper notes: Most clonotypes that expanded in the thyroid above 0.001 also showed up in blood.

Sequencing used peripheral blood mononuclear cells (PBMCs), obtained at new diagnosis, from a patient treated with antithyroid drugs. The chain joins TRBV19 to TRBJ2-7, with 11 bases that match TRBD2. The receptor was derived from a woman aged 40 to 50 with Graves disease. CDR3 DNA: TGTGCCAGTAGGACTAGCGGGAACCCCTACGAGCAGTACTTC. Amino acid sequence: CASRTSGNPYEQYF.